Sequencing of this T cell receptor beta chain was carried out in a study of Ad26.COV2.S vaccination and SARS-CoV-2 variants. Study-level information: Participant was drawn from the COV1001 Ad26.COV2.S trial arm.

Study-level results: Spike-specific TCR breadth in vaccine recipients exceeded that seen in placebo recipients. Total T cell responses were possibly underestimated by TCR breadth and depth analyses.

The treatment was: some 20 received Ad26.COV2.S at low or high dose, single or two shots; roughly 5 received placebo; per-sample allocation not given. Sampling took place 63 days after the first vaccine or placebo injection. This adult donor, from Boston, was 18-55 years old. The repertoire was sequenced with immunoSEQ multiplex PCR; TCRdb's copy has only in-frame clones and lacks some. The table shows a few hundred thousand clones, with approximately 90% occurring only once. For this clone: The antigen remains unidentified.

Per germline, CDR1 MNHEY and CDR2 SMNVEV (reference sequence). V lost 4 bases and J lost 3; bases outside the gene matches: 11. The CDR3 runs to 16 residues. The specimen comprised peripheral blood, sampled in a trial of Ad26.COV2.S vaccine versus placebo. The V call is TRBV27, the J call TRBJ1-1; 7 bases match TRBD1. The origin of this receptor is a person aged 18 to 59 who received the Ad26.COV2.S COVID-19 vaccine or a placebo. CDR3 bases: TGTGCCAGCAGTTCCTACCTAACAGGGGTCTACACTGAAGCTTTCTTT. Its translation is CASSSYLTGVYTEAFF.